This note documents a single T cell receptor (beta chain) sequence. Its cognate antigen is unknown. These data are taken from a study of molecular identifiers for immune sequencing clone quantification. Study overall: Replicates involved a five-way split of RNA from roughly 18,000 or 92,000 naive CD8 cells, with sequencing of four. The study's findings and limits: Over 99% of CMV-specific effector molecules, but under 1% of naive ones, were in clones above 20 copies.

Trimming took off 0 bases at V and 4 bases at J, with 13 bases between the two ends. Germline loops: CDR1 SQVTM, CDR2 ANQGSEA. The CDR3 contains 15 residues. For bulk TCR libraries, previously described methods and listed TCR primers were used. TCRdb reprocessed the PCR reads via MiXCR and lists one record per CDR3 protein. This table holds roughly 320,000 distinct CDR3 sequences, about 22% found once. V and J are TRBV29-1 and TRBJ2-1, with D possibly matching TRBD2 (5 bases). Sequencing was done on a sample of naive CD8+ T cells from blood, with Jurkat cell RNA spiked in. Subset specified: FACS-sorted CD8+CD4-CCR7+CD45RA+ naive T cells. This TCR came from a human donor in good health. Some libraries in this study had Jurkat cell RNA spiked in. The CDR3 spells CSVEDLSGMYNEQFF. CDR3 DNA: TGCAGCGTTGAAGATTTGTCCGGGATGTACAATGAGCAGTTCTTC.